This TCR beta chain was sequenced for a study of tumor-infiltrating lymphocytes in primary liver carcinoma. Study information: The study reported T1-T3 N0M0 tumors spanning 4.2 to 10 cm. Notes on the study in general: The study found only about 7-25% of top clones in all five tumor regions.

In its sample, this clonotype was seen many times. Antigen unknown. Its ends do not fully match the called genes, so a read error is possible. A primer matching the constant region was used to make TCR beta cDNA from approximately 0.45 ug of total RNA. Three rounds of nested multiplex PCR with slightly modified ARM-PCR produced TCR beta libraries. TCRdb independently ran MiXCR on the multiplex PCR reads; one entry per CDR3 protein. The sample records 60,000 or so distinct CDR3 sequences, approximately 70% being singletons. The roughly 18-34 mg bulk tissue piece was not sorted before simultaneous RNA and DNA extraction. Samples were taken from five separate regions of every tumor. The clonotype originates from a man in his forties with primary liver carcinoma and hepatitis B virus infection. Specimen: liver tumor tissue from sampling region 2. The subset denotes: tumor region T2, inferior pole.

The CDR3 sequence is CASSLEVQGAGYAF. The CDR3 region has the DNA TGTGCCAGCAGCTTGGAGGTCCAGGGGGCCGGCTACGCCTTC. The rearrangement joins TRBV5-4 to TRBJ1-2; TRBD1 matches at 8 bases. Germline V gene lookup returns CDR1 SGHNT and CDR2 YYREEE (reference sequence). The CDR3 runs to 14 residues.